This T cell receptor beta chain was retrieved from a study of T cell responses to AZD1222 COVID-19 vaccine. Libraries were prepared by immunoSEQ multiplex PCR; TCRdb keeps only in-frame clonotypes and omits some of them. The sample lists around 100,000 clones; around 87% were seen once. Findings and limits, study-wide: Baseline seropositives among AZD1222 recipients totaled only six.

The germline gives CDR1 LGHDT, CDR2 YNNKEL (reference sequence). CDR3 size: 12 residues. Trimming left V 6 bases short and J 8 bases short, with 13 bases between. In the case of this clone: The antigen is undetermined.

The input for sequencing was peripheral blood, taken 28 days after the second AZD1222 dose. The sequence was collected from an adult who received the AZD1222 COVID-19 vaccine. The chain uses TRBV3-1 (or the pseudogene TRBV3-2) and TRBJ1-2; no definite D call. CDR3 protein: CASRNPRGGYTF. The CDR3 DNA sequence: TGTGCCAGCAGAAACCCTAGAGGGGGCTACACCTTC.